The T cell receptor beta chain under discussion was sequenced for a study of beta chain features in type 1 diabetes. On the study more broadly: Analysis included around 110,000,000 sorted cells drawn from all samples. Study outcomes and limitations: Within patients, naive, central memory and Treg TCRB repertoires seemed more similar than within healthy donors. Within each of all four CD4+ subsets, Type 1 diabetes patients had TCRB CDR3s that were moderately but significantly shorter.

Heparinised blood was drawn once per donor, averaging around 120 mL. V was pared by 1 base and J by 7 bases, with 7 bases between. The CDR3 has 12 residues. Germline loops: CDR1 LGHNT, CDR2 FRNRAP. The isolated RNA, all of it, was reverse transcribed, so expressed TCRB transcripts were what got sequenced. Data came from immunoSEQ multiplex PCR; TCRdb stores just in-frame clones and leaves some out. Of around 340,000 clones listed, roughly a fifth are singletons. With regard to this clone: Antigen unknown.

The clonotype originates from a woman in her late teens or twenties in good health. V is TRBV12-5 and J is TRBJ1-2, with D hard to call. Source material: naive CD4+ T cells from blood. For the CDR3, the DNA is TGTGCTAGTGGTTTGGCACCGAGTGGCTACACCTTC. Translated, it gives CASGLAPSGYTF.